This TCR beta chain was recovered during a study of beta chain features in type 1 diabetes. The CDR3 has 15 residues. Trimming took 1 base from V and 4 from J, leaving 11 bases between them. Germline values: CDR1 SGHNT, CDR2 YYREEE (reference sequence). Expressed TCRB transcripts were sequenced because the entire RNA isolate underwent reverse transcription. Generated by immunoSEQ multiplex PCR, the TCRdb table keeps only in-frame clones and is missing some. The sample holds 150,000 to 170,000 clones, 10% seen once. Concerning this clone itself: The antigen is unknown.

Whole-study findings and limits: The study found moderately but significantly shorter TCRB CDR3s in all four CD4+ subsets of Type 1 diabetes patients.

Sequenced material: central memory CD4+ T cells from blood. The source is a man aged 25 to 45 with type 1 diabetes. The chain employs TRBV5-4 and TRBJ2-2, with D possibly being TRBD1 (6 bases). The CDR3 nucleotides are TGTGCCAGCAGCTTGCAACAGGGTGGCACCGGGGAGCTGTTTTTT. It translates to CASSLQQGGTGELFF.